This is a list of T cell receptor beta chains from one sample in a study of shared clonotypes between healthy human individuals. Here immunoSEQ multiplex PCR was the method, and the copy in TCRdb shows in-frame clones only, minus some. Among hundreds of thousands of clones, around 74% were seen once, and the ten largest hold under 2%. Sequenced material: memory CD4+ T cells sorted from blood. These receptors originate from a woman in her twenties or thirties in good health. Each CDR3 is given with its conserved first and last residue. The D gene is left open where the match is weak. The size of a clone is reported for some rows only, either as once, few or many, or as a class for expanded clones.

D gene: -; J gene: TRBJ1-2; V gene: TRBV5-1; clone size: -; CDR3 protein: CASSSGGTSNYGYTF; CDR3 DNA: TGCGCCAGCAGCTCCGGGGGGACTTCTAACTATGGCTACACCTTC
D gene: TRBD2; J gene: TRBJ2-3; V gene: TRBV4-1; clone size: -; CDR3 protein: CASTLGLALSPTQYF; CDR3 DNA: TGCGCCAGCACCCTAGGACTAGCCTTGAGCCCCACGCAGTATTTT
D gene: TRBD1; J gene: TRBJ2-3; V gene: TRBV19; clone size: -; CDR3 protein: CASRIGQGTDTQYF; CDR3 DNA: TGTGCCAGTAGGATAGGACAGGGCACAGATACGCAGTATTTT
D gene: -; J gene: TRBJ1-1; V gene: TRBV2; clone size: -; CDR3 protein: CASSLTKKGAEAFF; CDR3 DNA: TGTGCCAGCAGCCTGACGAAAAAGGGGGCTGAAGCTTTCTTT
D gene: -; J gene: TRBJ2-7; V gene: TRBV9; clone size: -; CDR3 protein: CASSPEGSSTQYF; CDR3 DNA: TGTGCCAGCAGCCCGGAAGGGTCGTCCACGCAGTACTTC
D gene: TRBD1; J gene: TRBJ2-7; V gene: TRBV18; clone size: -; CDR3 protein: CASSPGTGASYEQYF; CDR3 DNA: TGTGCCAGCTCACCAGGGACAGGGGCCTCCTACGAGCAGTACTTC
D gene: -; J gene: TRBJ1-1; V gene: TRBV5-4; clone size: -; CDR3 protein: CASSLGLGHRNTEAFF; CDR3 DNA: TGTGCCAGCAGCTTGGGCCTCGGACACAGGAACACTGAAGCTTTCTTT
D gene: -; J gene: TRBJ2-4; V gene: TRBV11-2; clone size: -; CDR3 protein: CASSYPGLLAKNIQYF; CDR3 DNA: TGTGCCAGCAGCTACCCGGGGCTCCTAGCCAAAAACATTCAGTACTTC
D gene: -; J gene: TRBJ2-3; V gene: TRBV28; clone size: once; CDR3 protein: CASCRVPDTQYF; CDR3 DNA: TGTGCCAGCTGTCGGGTCCCAGATACGCAGTATTTT
D gene: -; J gene: TRBJ2-1; V gene: TRBV11-3; clone size: -; CDR3 protein: CASSLTQNNEQFF; CDR3 DNA: TGTGCCAGCAGCTTAACCCAGAACAATGAGCAGTTCTTC
D gene: -; J gene: TRBJ2-1; V gene: TRBV19; clone size: few; CDR3 protein: CASSMWDYNEQFF; CDR3 DNA: TGTGCCAGTAGTATGTGGGACTACAATGAGCAGTTCTTC
D gene: TRBD1; J gene: TRBJ2-6; V gene: TRBV5-4; clone size: -; CDR3 protein: CASSARQGSGANVLTF; CDR3 DNA: TGTGCCAGCAGCGCAAGACAGGGCTCTGGGGCCAACGTCCTGACTTTC
D gene: -; J gene: TRBJ2-7; V gene: TRBV2; clone size: -; CDR3 protein: CASRKRSEASYEQYF; CDR3 DNA: TGTGCCAGCAGAAAGAGGTCCGAGGCCTCCTACGAGCAGTACTTC
D gene: TRBD1; J gene: TRBJ1-4; V gene: TRBV6-5; clone size: -; CDR3 protein: CASSYATGGFGEKLFF; CDR3 DNA: TGTGCCAGCAGTTACGCGACAGGGGGCTTTGGTGAAAAACTGTTTTTT
D gene: TRBD2; J gene: TRBJ2-7; V gene: TRBV19; clone size: -; CDR3 protein: CASSLKAGGGSAYEQYF; CDR3 DNA: TGTGCCAGTAGTCTAAAAGCGGGAGGAGGGAGCGCCTACGAGCAGTACTTC
D gene: -; J gene: TRBJ2-7; V gene: TRBV5-1; clone size: -; CDR3 protein: CASSPGGYSYEQYF; CDR3 DNA: TGCGCCAGCAGCCCGGGTGGATATTCCTACGAGCAGTACTTC
D gene: TRBD1; J gene: TRBJ2-5; V gene: TRBV28; clone size: -; CDR3 protein: CASSTTGGNQETQYF; CDR3 DNA: TGTGCCAGCAGTACCACAGGGGGGAACCAAGAGACCCAGTACTTC